The 27 T cell receptor beta chains listed next were all sequenced from one sample in a study of T cells in localized non-small cell lung cancer. Assay used: immunoSEQ multiplex PCR; TCRdb lists only in-frame clones, some missing. This sample has 35,000 to 40,000 clones, with approximately 88% found just once. The sample here was peripheral blood, taken before any cancer treatment. The source is a woman aged 35 to 70 with stage I lung adenocarcinoma.

The V and J genes are TRBV6-5 and TRBJ1-3, with D unresolved. The CDR3 has 15 amino acids. In germline, CDR1 is MNHEY, CDR2 SVGAGI. Trimming left V 0 bases short and J 5 bases short, with 11 bases between. As DNA, the CDR3 is TGTGCCAGCAGTTACTCGTCGAAAGGGAGAAACACCATATATTTT. As protein: CASSYSSKGRNTIYF.

This chain joins TRBV9 and TRBJ2-3; D could derive from TRBD1 or TRBD2 (6 bases each). The CDR3 runs 17 residues. In germline, CDR1 is SGDLS, CDR2 YYNGEE. Between the trimmed V and J ends, which lost 3 bases and 2 bases, there was a span of 19 bases. CDR3 region: CASSGGAQGGITDTQYF. The CDR3 bases are TGTGCCAGCAGCGGGGGGGCACAGGGTGGAATCACAGATACGCAGTATTTT.

The chain employs TRBV11-1 and TRBJ2-5; the D gene could be TRBD1 or TRBD2 (5 bases each). V shed 3 bases and J shed 4 bases, with 15 bases lying between them. The CDR3 sequence is 15 residues long. Germline V gives CDR1 SGHAT, CDR2 FQDESV (reference sequence). Here the CDR3 DNA reads TGTGCCAGCAGCTTTAGAGGGTCTGGGGGAGAGACCCAGTACTTC. Translated, it gives CASSFRGSGGETQYF.

This clone was counted once. CDR3 region: CASSLGVSSTDTQYF. CDR3 nucleotides: TGTGCCAGCAGCCTAGGGGTCTCTAGCACAGATACGCAGTATTTT. V and J are TRBV9 and TRBJ2-3; D is possibly TRBD1 (5 bases). The V and J ends lost 4 bases and 0 bases respectively, with 12 bases between them. Germline loops: CDR1 SGDLS, CDR2 YYNGEE. The CDR3 is 15 amino acids.

The chain has TRBV28 and TRBJ1-5; D is perhaps TRBD1 (6 bases). The germline gives CDR1 MDHEN, CDR2 SYDVKM. This CDR3 is 15 amino acids long. The germline V and J ends were trimmed by 7 bases and 7 bases, with 20 bases remaining between them. DNA for the CDR3: TGTGCCAGCATCCGTGATCCGGGGGCAGGGCAGCCCCAGCATTTT. Protein sequence: CASIRDPGAGQPQHF.

The chain couples TRBV18 to TRBJ1-1; 7 bases map to TRBD1. The CDR3 is 14 amino acids. Germline V gives CDR1 KGHSH, CDR2 LQKENI. The V segment lost 4 bases and the J segment 1 base; nucleotides outside the gene matches: 3. In DNA form, the CDR3 reads TGTGCCAGCTCACGGGACAGCACGAACACTGAAGCTTTCTTT. Protein sequence: CASSRDSTNTEAFF.

The chain is built from TRBV9 and TRBJ2-7, with 10 nucleotides matching TRBD1. Germline values: CDR1 SGDLS, CDR2 YYNGEE. This CDR3 region has 16 residues. V lost 0 bases, J lost 2 bases, and 5 bases stayed unmatched. CDR3 DNA sequence: TGTGCCAGCAGCGTAGGAGTGGGGACAGGGGCCTACGAGCAGTACTTC. As protein: CASSVGVGTGAYEQYF.

The chain combines TRBV28 with TRBJ2-5; D is possibly TRBD1 or TRBD2 (6 bases each). Germline values: CDR1 MDHEN, CDR2 SYDVKM. Trimming stripped 7 bases from V and 1 base from J, with 13 bases between. The CDR3 runs to 14 residues. In DNA, the CDR3 is TGTGCCAGCACCAAGGGGGGTAGCCAAGAGACCCAGTACTTC. Protein product: CASTKGGSQETQYF.

The chain employs TRBV7-3 and TRBJ2-5; D call uncertain. Germline CDR1 and CDR2: SGHTA and FQGTGA. This CDR3 comprises 13 residues. The germline V and J ends were trimmed by 4 bases and 2 bases, with 8 bases remaining between them. The CDR3 region is CASSYSYQETQYF. In DNA form, the CDR3 reads TGTGCCAGCAGCTACAGTTATCAAGAGACCCAGTACTTC.

The chain uses TRBV18 and TRBJ2-2; 7 bases are shared with TRBD2. This CDR3 has 16 amino acids. V lost 1 base and J lost 3; bases outside the gene matches: 5. Germline CDR1 reads KGHSH; CDR2 reads LQKENI. CDR3 nucleotide sequence: TGTGCCAGCTCACCACGGGCGGGAGTAGACACCGGGGAGCTGTTTTTT. Translating gives CASSPRAGVDTGELFF.

On this clone: A junction end diverges from the germline sequence, so it may reflect a read error. The chain couples TRBV7-7 to TRBJ2-1, with D tentatively TRBD1 (6 bases). The CDR3 extends over 13 amino acids. Germline values: CDR1 SSHAT, CDR2 FNYEAQ (reference sequence). CDR3 DNA sequence: TGTGCTAGCAGCCCCGGACAGCGCAATGAGCAGTTCTTC. Amino acids: CASSPGQRNEQFF. Full variable domain (remainder filled in from reference TRBV7-7 and TRBJ2-1): GAGVSQSPRYKVTKRGQDVTLRCDPISSHATLYWYQQALGQGPEFLTYFNYEAQPDKSGLPSDRFSAERPEGSISTLTIQRTEQRDSAMYRCASSPGQRNEQFFGPGTRLTVL.

Remarks on this clone: Within the sample, other DNA sequences also encode this same CDR3. The rearrangement joins TRBV5-1 to TRBJ2-3; 16 nucleotides line up with TRBD2. CDR1 is SGHRS, CDR2 YFSETQ, per germline. The J segment lost 3 bases and the V segment lost 4 bases, leaving 11 bases of the junction unmatched. This CDR3 is 19 amino acids long. CDR3 sequence: CASSLGLAGGPGGTDTQYF. The CDR3 DNA sequence: TGCGCCAGCAGCCTGGGACTAGCGGGAGGGCCAGGGGGGACAGATACGCAGTATTTT.

The chain employs TRBV7-9 and TRBJ1-3; possible D gene TRBD1, 5 bases. The CDR3 contains 14 residues. Germline CDR1 and CDR2: SEHNR and FQNEAQ (reference sequence). V lost 5 bases to trimming and J lost 1 base, with 9 bases between them. The CDR3 DNA sequence: TGTGCCAGCAGCCCAGGGACGTCTGGAAACACCATATATTTT. It is translated as CASSPGTSGNTIYF.

This chain joins TRBV2 and TRBJ2-3; TRBD2 might be the D (6 bases). Germline CDR1 and CDR2: SNHLY and FYNNEI. The CDR3 length is 14 residues. Trimming took 10 bases from V and 2 from J, leaving 16 bases between them. The CDR3 loop is CATLSAGPTDTQYF. DNA for the CDR3: TGTGCCACCCTTTCAGCGGGCCCCACAGATACGCAGTATTTT.

The chain carries TRBV19 and TRBJ2-7, with 11 bases that match TRBD2. The germline V gene encodes CDR1 LNHDA and CDR2 SQIVND (reference sequence). The junction had 6 bases not matched to a gene; V was cut back by 4 bases and J by 10 bases. The CDR3 totals 13 residues. CDR3 loop: CASSRGLADVQYF. The CDR3 coding sequence is TGTGCCAGTAGTAGGGGACTAGCGGACGTACAGTACTTC. Variable domain in full (rest from reference TRBV19 and TRBJ2-7): DGGITQSPKYLFRKEGQNVTLSCEQNLNHDAMYWYRQDPGQGLRLIYYSQIVNDFQKGDIAEGYSVSREKKESFPLTVTSAQKNPTAFYLCASSRGLADVQYFGPGTRLTVT.

J is TRBJ1-3 and V is TRBV28; 7 bases align to TRBD1. There are 15 residues in the CDR3. CDR1 and CDR2 (germline): MDHEN, SYDVKM. V gave up 6 bases and J gave up 1 base; unmatched junction bases: 6. The CDR3 nucleotides are TGTGCCAGCAGCTTGCTGACAGGGTCTGGAAACACCATATATTTT. Encoded protein: CASSLLTGSGNTIYF.

V usage is TRBV6-5 and J usage is TRBJ2-7, with 10 nucleotides matching TRBD1. CDR3 size: 15 residues. V lost 2 bases to trimming and J lost 4 bases; unmatched junction nucleotides: 5. Per germline, CDR1 MNHEY and CDR2 SVGAGI. The CDR3 sequence: CASSYRDRGFYEQYF. CDR3 DNA: TGTGCCAGCAGTTACAGGGACAGGGGATTTTACGAGCAGTACTTC.

This clone was seen once. The V and J genes are TRBV29-1 and TRBJ2-3, with 7 bases that match TRBD1. The CDR3 runs 13 residues. Unmatched junction bases numbered 5, after V lost 6 bases and J lost 2 bases. CDR1 SQVTM and CDR2 ANQGSEA come from the germline V gene. This CDR3 reads CSVPTGVTDTQYF. In DNA, the CDR3 is TGCAGCGTGCCCACAGGGGTCACAGATACGCAGTATTTT.

The chain recombines TRBV19 with TRBJ1-2; D remains unclear. The CDR3 has 11 residues. Germline CDR1 LNHDA, CDR2 SQIVND (reference sequence). Trimming took off 8 bases at V and 4 bases at J, with 8 bases between the two ends. In DNA form, the CDR3 reads TGTGCCAGTGGGAGCCTCTATGGCTACACCTTC. Translation: CASGSLYGYTF.

This rearrangement joins TRBV10-3 to TRBJ2-7; TRBD2 agrees at 14 bases. From germline, CDR1 is ENHRY and CDR2 SYGVKD. CDR3 length: 16 residues. The J segment lost 3 bases and the V segment lost 0 bases, leaving 1 base of the junction unmatched. The CDR3 DNA reads as TGTGCCATCAGTGAGTCGGGGACTAGCGGGAGCTACGAGCAGTACTTC. It yields the protein CAISESGTSGSYEQYF.

In this sample, this clone turned up once. V and J are TRBV28 and TRBJ2-2, with TRBD2 matching 8 bases. Germline V gives CDR1 MDHEN, CDR2 SYDVKM. J was trimmed by 1 base and V by 3 bases; bases with no gene match: 10. The CDR3 runs 18 residues. In nucleotides, the CDR3 is TGTGCCAGCAGTTTCCCCAGCGGGAGTGGTCTGAACACCGGGGAGCTGTTTTTT. This encodes CASSFPSGSGLNTGELFF.

The V and J genes are TRBV11-2 and TRBJ1-5; D unclear. The CDR3 totals 13 residues. Germline V gene data show CDR1 as SGHAT and CDR2 as FQNNGV. The V end lost 1 base, the J end lost 4 bases, and 5 bases lay between the germline ends. CDR3 sequence: CASSLASNQPQHF. In nucleotides, the CDR3 is TGTGCCAGCAGCTTAGCAAGTAATCAGCCCCAGCATTTT.

The chain recombines TRBV7-9 with TRBJ2-3; unclear D gene. Germline V gives CDR1 SEHNR, CDR2 FQNEAQ (reference sequence). Trimming left V 2 bases short and J 3 bases short, with 0 bases between. The CDR3 consists of 11 residues. CDR3 amino acids: CASSLTDTQYF. CDR3 DNA: TGTGCCAGCAGCTTAACAGATACGCAGTATTTT.

V usage is TRBV13 and J usage is TRBJ2-3; TRBD2 matches at 8 bases. In germline, CDR1 is PRHDT, CDR2 FYEKMQ (reference sequence). After removal of 0 bases from V and 2 bases from J, the junction contained 7 bases not matched to a gene. The CDR3 is 17 residues long. Here the CDR3 DNA reads TGTGCCAGCAGCTTAGGCCGAACTAGCGGAATCACAGATACGCAGTATTTT. Translating gives CASSLGRTSGITDTQYF.

This clone was counted a few times. The chain couples TRBV27 to TRBJ2-6, with a tentative D call TRBD1 (6 bases). The CDR3 sequence is 18 residues long. With 6 bases removed from V and 4 bases from J, the gap between germline ends came to 22 bases. The germline CDR1 and CDR2 sequences are MNHEY and SMNVEV (reference sequence). CDR3 protein: CASSLTGRGFRGANVLTF. DNA for the CDR3: TGTGCCAGCAGCTTGACAGGCCGGGGCTTTAGGGGGGCCAACGTCCTGACTTTC.

V gene TRBV28 combines with J gene TRBJ2-1; 9 bases are a match to TRBD2. CDR3 length: 15 residues. Looked up from germline, CDR1 is MDHEN and CDR2 is SYDVKM. V shed 3 bases, J shed 7 bases, and the junction held 7 bases outside the gene matches. DNA for the CDR3: TGTGCCAGCAGTTTCGCGGGAGGGCCTGAGAATGAGCAGTTCTTC. It encodes CASSFAGGPENEQFF.

This chain links TRBV6-6 with TRBJ2-7, with 7 positions matching TRBD1. This CDR3 has 13 amino acids. The V segment lost 2 bases and the J segment 6 bases; nucleotides outside the gene matches: 4. The germline V gene encodes CDR1 MNHNY and CDR2 SVGAGI (reference sequence). CDR3 sequence reads: CASSYPDRSEQYF. CDR3 nucleotides: TGTGCCAGCAGTTACCCGGACAGGAGCGAGCAGTACTTC.